This entry lists 27 T cell receptor beta chains sequenced from one sample in a study of T cell repertoires in cytomegalovirus infection. These receptors lack a known antigen. TCRdb itself ran the reads through MiXCR, one entry per CDR3 protein. The top ten clones hold roughly a fifth of a sample with approximately 260,000 distinct CDR3 sequences, about 20% of them seen once. The material sequenced was cultured PBMCs, taken from culture after CMV antigen stimulation. The receptors come from a human donor in good health (CMV status not recorded). Some clones in this sample may be carry-over from other donors' samples.

This clonotype was counted a few times. The chain carries TRBV7-4 and TRBJ1-1, with D tentatively TRBD1 (6 bases). Germline V lookup: CDR1 SGHVT, CDR2 SQSDAQ. Trimming took 3 bases from V and 6 from J, leaving 14 bases between them. The CDR3 loop spans 14 amino acids. The CDR3 sequence: CASSFSRGGAEAFF. DNA for the CDR3: TGTGCCAGCAGCTTCAGCAGGGGAGGTGCTGAAGCTTTCTTT. Full variable domain (missing parts from reference TRBV7-4 and TRBJ1-1): GAGVSQSPRYKVAKRGRDVALRCDSISGHVTLYWYRQTLGQGSEVLTYSQSDAQRDKSGRPSGRFSAERPERSVSTLKIQRTEQGDSAVYLCASSFSRGGAEAFFGQGTRLTVV.

This clonotype was detected a few times. This sequence joins TRBV5-5 and TRBJ1-5; maybe TRBD1 (6 bases). Looked up from germline, CDR1 is SGHKS and CDR2 is YYEKEE (reference sequence). V was pared by 6 bases and J by 0 bases, with 16 bases between. This CDR3 has 16 residues. The CDR3 spells CASTATGPYSNQPQHF. Written as DNA, the CDR3 is TGTGCCAGCACCGCGACAGGCCCTTATAGCAATCAGCCCCAGCATTTT.

This clonotype was found many times. The chain couples TRBV7-2 to TRBJ1-2; the D is unclear. The V end was cut by 6 bases, the J end by 7 bases, with 12 bases between. Germline assignment: CDR1 SGHTA and CDR2 FQGNSA. There are 12 residues in the CDR3. CDR3 in DNA: TGTGCCAGCAGACTAGCCGCGAGTGGCTACACCTTC. This codes for CASRLAASGYTF.

A single count supports this clonotype. V usage is TRBV6-5 and J usage is TRBJ2-5, with 9 bases matching TRBD2. The CDR3 loop spans 18 amino acids. With 0 bases clipped from V and 5 bases from J, the junction kept 13 bases outside the gene matches. Per germline, CDR1 MNHEY and CDR2 SVGAGI. CDR3 in DNA: TGTGCCAGCAGTTACTCGAACTTCGGACTAGCGATTGGGGAGACCCAGTACTTC. Protein: CASSYSNFGLAIGETQYF.

The chain couples TRBV4-1 to TRBJ2-3; unclear D gene. CDR1 and CDR2 (germline): MGHRA, YSYEKL. V lost 1 base to trimming and J lost 7 bases, with 9 bases between them. This CDR3 contains 13 residues. CDR3 region: CASSQVGSYTQYF. The CDR3 DNA reads TGCGCCAGCAGCCAAGTGGGTAGTTATACGCAGTATTTT.

This clonotype turned up a few times. The chain employs TRBV7-9 and TRBJ1-2; D not resolved. CDR3 length: 13 amino acids. Germline V lookup: CDR1 SEHNR, CDR2 FQNEAQ (reference sequence). The ends were cut back, 1 base at V and 7 bases at J, with 10 bases in the middle. CDR3 region: CASSLEGRGGYTF. CDR3 nucleotide sequence: TGTGCCAGCAGCTTAGAAGGGCGAGGTGGCTACACCTTC.

Only a few counts were recorded for this clonotype. The chain joins TRBV6-5 to TRBJ1-4; 8 nucleotides line up with TRBD1. Germline V CDR1 and CDR2: MNHEY, SVGAGI. After removal of 0 bases from V and 7 bases from J, the junction contained 4 bases not matched to a gene. The CDR3 is 15 residues long. The CDR3 DNA follows: TGTGCCAGCAGTTACTCGACAGGGGTGGTTGAAAAACTGTTTTTT. Translating gives CASSYSTGVVEKLFF.

In this sample, this clonotype turned up a few times. This chain links TRBV4-3 with TRBJ2-7; TRBD2 aligns across 7 bases. Trimming at V came to 4 bases and at J to 2 bases, leaving 11 bases not matched to a gene. CDR3 length: 16 residues. Per the germline V gene, CDR1 is LGHNA and CDR2 is YSLEER. The chain's CDR3 is CASSRDLAANTYEQYF. The CDR3 DNA reads TGCGCCAGCAGCCGAGACCTAGCGGCAAATACCTACGAGCAGTACTTC.

This clonotype was observed a handful of times. The V gene is TRBV12-5, the J gene TRBJ1-3; the D gene is possibly TRBD1 (6 bases). The CDR3 extends over 16 amino acids. V shed 4 bases and J shed 1 base, with 14 bases lying between them. Germline values: CDR1 LGHNT, CDR2 FRNRAP. CDR3 DNA: TGTGCTAGTGGTTCCCGGGGGGCCAATTCTGGAAACACCATATATTTT. The encoded protein is CASGSRGANSGNTIYF. Looking up the rest from reference TRBV12-5 and TRBJ1-3 gives the full variable domain: DARVTQTPRHKVTEMGQEVTMRCQPILGHNTVFWYRQTMMQGLELLAYFRNRAPLDDSGMPKDRFSAEMPDATLATLKIQPSEPRDSAVYFCASGSRGANSGNTIYFGEGSWLTVV.

This clonotype was detected many times. J is TRBJ2-1 and V is TRBV7-8; 10 positions match TRBD1. The germline CDR1 and CDR2 sequences are SGHVS and FQNEAQ. Losses at the gene ends were 4 bases for V and 7 bases for J; bases not matched to a gene: 4. The CDR3 totals 14 residues. Here the CDR3 reads CASSSPGQGNEQFF. The CDR3, as DNA: TGTGCCAGCAGCTCACCGGGACAGGGGAATGAGCAGTTCTTC.

This sequence joins TRBV27 and TRBJ1-1; tentatively, D is TRBD1 (5 bases). Trimming took off 3 bases at V and 1 base at J, with 15 bases between the two ends. The CDR3 consists of 16 residues. CDR1 and CDR2 (germline): MNHEY, SMNVEV (reference sequence). CDR3 in DNA: TGTGCCAGCAGTTTTGGACTCTCCAGGGAGAACACTGAAGCTTTCTTT. It encodes CASSFGLSRENTEAFF.

This clonotype was counted a few times. V is TRBV7-9 and J is TRBJ2-1; TRBD2 might be the D (5 bases). The V gene's germline CDR1 is SEHNR and CDR2 FQNEAQ (reference sequence). Trimming took 4 bases from V and 6 from J, leaving 16 bases between them. This CDR3 has 15 amino acids. The CDR3 DNA sequence: TGTGCCAGCAGCTCCGGGAACGCTGGGTCCAATGAGCAGTTCTTC. This sequence encodes CASSSGNAGSNEQFF.

This clonotype has at least ten counts. The chain couples TRBV12-3 or TRBV12-4 to TRBJ1-4; 8 bases agree with TRBD1. The CDR3 totals 15 residues. Germline trimming cut 6 bases from V and 8 bases from J; bases unmatched to any gene: 11. In nucleotides, the CDR3 is TGTGCCAGCAGCTCTGACAGGGGCTTACGGGAAAAACTGTTTTTT. This gives the protein CASSSDRGLREKLFF.

V gene TRBV18 combines with J gene TRBJ2-7; the match to TRBD2 covers 7 bases. V was clipped by 0 bases and J by 1 base; unmatched bases: 3. CDR3 length equals 15 residues. The V gene's germline CDR1 is KGHSH and CDR2 LQKENI. CDR3 region: CASSPPEGGSYEQYF. The CDR3 DNA is TGTGCCAGCTCACCACCGGAGGGAGGGTCCTACGAGCAGTACTTC.

There are a few counts of this clonotype. This chain uses TRBV7-9 with TRBJ2-1; 7 bases fit TRBD2. CDR3 length: 12 amino acids. Germline lookup yields CDR1 SEHNR and CDR2 FQNEAQ (reference sequence). With V trimmed by 8 bases and J by 9 bases, 7 bases remained unmatched. The CDR3 loop is CASGSGGGEQFF. The CDR3 nucleotides are TGTGCCAGCGGGTCGGGAGGTGGTGAGCAGTTCTTC.

This clonotype was detected only once. This rearrangement joins TRBV12-3 or TRBV12-4 to TRBJ2-3; D is undetermined. The CDR3 length is 13 residues. V dropped 7 bases and J dropped 4 bases, with 12 bases sitting between them. This chain's CDR3 is CASNSLASDTQYF. Here the CDR3 DNA reads TGTGCCAGCAATTCCCTGGCTTCAGATACGCAGTATTTT.

A remark on this clonotype: It may be a read error: a sequence one base away is much more abundant. The V and J genes are TRBV7-2 and TRBJ2-7; the match to TRBD2 covers 9 bases. Germline values: CDR1 SGHTA, CDR2 FQGNSA. The CDR3 has 15 residues. CDR3 coding DNA: TGTGCCAACAGCCTAGCCAGCGGGAGGACCTACGAGCAGTACTTC. This sequence encodes CANSLASGRTYEQYF.

This clonotype was counted a few times. The chain couples TRBV19 to TRBJ2-7; 10 nucleotides line up with TRBD1. Germline V gives CDR1 LNHDA, CDR2 SQIVND (reference sequence). The junction had 6 bases not matched to a gene; V was cut back by 3 bases and J by 7 bases. The CDR3 spans 14 residues. The CDR3 loop is CASSIGTGAREQYF. The CDR3 DNA follows: TGTGCCAGTAGTATCGGGACAGGGGCCCGGGAGCAGTACTTC.

CDR3 loop: CASSYYTGVDEQFF. In nucleotides, the CDR3 is TGTGCCAGCAGTTACTACACAGGGGTGGATGAGCAGTTCTTC. This rearrangement joins TRBV6-2 or TRBV6-3 to TRBJ2-1; 7 bases line up with TRBD1. Germline CDR1 is MNHEY and CDR2 is SVGEGT. The CDR3 sequence is 14 residues long. Trimming cost V 1 base and J 8 bases; bases outside gene matches: 5.

This clonotype was seen more than once but under ten times. The chain recombines TRBV19 with TRBJ1-5, with D possibly matching TRBD1 (5 bases). Trimming stripped 3 bases from V and 6 bases from J, with 18 bases between. CDR1 and CDR2 (germline): LNHDA, SQIVND (reference sequence). The CDR3 is 16 residues long. Here the CDR3 reads CASSIIMGRVSQPQHF. The CDR3 DNA sequence: TGTGCCAGTAGTATTATTATGGGCAGGGTTAGTCAGCCCCAGCATTTT. The full variable domain, rest sourced from reference TRBV19 and TRBJ1-5, is DGGITQSPKYLFRKEGQNVTLSCEQNLNHDAMYWYRQDPGQGLRLIYYSQIVNDFQKGDIAEGYSVSREKKESFPLTVTSAQKNPTAFYLCASSIIMGRVSQPQHFGDGTRLSIL.

This clonotype has just a few counts. The V and J genes are TRBV5-4 and TRBJ2-7, with TRBD2 matching 7 bases. The V segment lost 4 bases and the J segment 0 bases; nucleotides outside the gene matches: 4. The CDR3 sequence is 14 residues long. The germline V gene has CDR1 SGHNT and CDR2 YYREEE (reference sequence). For the CDR3, the DNA is TGTGCCAGCAGCGAGCTAGCGGCCTCCTACGAGCAGTACTTC. The encoded protein is CASSELAASYEQYF.

There are a few counts of this clonotype. The chain is built from TRBV28 and TRBJ2-4; D is uncertain. Germline loops: CDR1 MDHEN, CDR2 SYDVKM. V was shortened by 3 bases and J by 0 bases, with 12 bases between the two germline ends. The CDR3 has 16 residues. The CDR3 sequence: CASSFYANKAKNIQYF. In DNA form, the CDR3 reads TGTGCCAGCAGTTTCTATGCGAACAAAGCCAAAAACATTCAGTACTTC.

This clonotype was recorded a few times. J is TRBJ2-3 and V is TRBV6-5; 10 bases are shared with TRBD2. The CDR3 runs 15 residues. Germline V lookup: CDR1 MNHEY, CDR2 SVGAGI. V shed 6 bases, J shed 3 bases, and the junction held 6 bases outside the gene matches. CDR3 sequence: CASSESGRGTDTQYF. As DNA, the CDR3 is TGTGCCAGCAGCGAAAGCGGGAGGGGGACAGATACGCAGTATTTT.

Many counts were recorded for this clonotype. V usage is TRBV27 and J usage is TRBJ1-1; D uncertain. The CDR3 sequence is 12 residues long. V lost 4 bases and J 1 base, leaving 4 bases between the germline ends. Germline V gives CDR1 MNHEY, CDR2 SMNVEV (reference sequence). The CDR3 bases are TGTGCCAGCAGTTCGGGGAACACTGAAGCTTTCTTT. Translation gives CASSSGNTEAFF.

V is TRBV7-8 and J is TRBJ2-2; 7 nucleotides align to TRBD2. Germline assignment: CDR1 SGHVS and CDR2 FQNEAQ. The CDR3 length is 17 residues. V was clipped by 0 bases and J by 6 bases; unmatched bases: 10. This chain's CDR3 is CASSLAGSGSGAGELFF. Here the CDR3 DNA reads TGTGCCAGCAGCTTAGCGGGGTCAGGAAGCGGGGCCGGGGAGCTGTTTTTT.

Notes on this clonotype: A much larger clone differs by one base, so this may be a read error. The chain combines TRBV7-9 with TRBJ1-5, with TRBD1 as a possible D gene (6 bases). The length of the CDR3 is 15 residues. Germline-derived CDR1 and CDR2 are SEHNR and FQNEAQ (reference sequence). CDR3 sequence reads: CASSHGGLGKQPQHF. CDR3 sequence (DNA): TGTGCCAGCAGCCATGGGGGCCTGGGCAAACAGCCCCAGCATTTT.

The chain employs TRBV28 and TRBJ1-2; D not certain. The CDR3 length is 17 residues. V was cut by 6 bases and J by 1 base, with 21 bases left in between. The germline CDR1 and CDR2 sequences are MDHEN and SYDVKM. CDR3 sequence (DNA): TGTGCCAGCAGCCTATACCCACCTTATTACAATAACTATGGCTACACCTTC. Protein: CASSLYPPYYNNYGYTF.